The 31 T cell receptor beta chains given below trace back to one sample, sequenced in a study of T cells expressing NK-cell markers. TCRdb re-called the 5' RACE reads and shows each CDR3 protein once, DNA omitted. The table lists about 370,000 distinct CDR3 sequences. The specimen sequenced was blood T cells: a sorted CD56 or NKG2C T cell subset, CD4+ or CD8+ T cells, or bulk PBMC T cells (not recorded which). The origin of the receptors is a woman aged 45-65 years in good health.

This chain uses TRBV5-1 with TRBJ2-1; TCRdb's D call of TRBD2 is untestable without DNA. The CDR3 has 14 amino acids. Germline V lookup: CDR1 SGHRS, CDR2 YFSETQ. This CDR3 reads CASSPGLDYNEQFF.

The chain uses TRBV3-1 and TRBJ1-6. The CDR3 has 14 residues. The germline V gene has CDR1 LGHDT and CDR2 YNNKEL (reference sequence). CDR3 in amino acids: CASSQLEGNSPLHF.

The chain couples TRBV12-5 to TRBJ2-2; TCRdb returns TRBD2, unconfirmable since there is no DNA. This CDR3 is built from 14 residues. Looked up from germline, CDR1 is LGHNT and CDR2 is FRNRAP. CDR3 region: CASGGGALTGELFF.

V is TRBV3-1 and J is TRBJ2-1; TCRdb reports TRBD1, a call that lacks DNA to check it against. Per the germline V gene, CDR1 is LGHDT and CDR2 is YNNKEL (reference sequence). The CDR3 is 15 residues long. The CDR3 protein is CASSQVRESVDEQFF.

The chain links TRBV3-1 to TRBJ2-2; the D call from TCRdb, TRBD1, cannot be confirmed without DNA. Germline lookup yields CDR1 LGHDT and CDR2 YNNKEL (reference sequence). This CDR3 comprises 21 residues. CDR3 sequence reads: CASSQDFYDQRTQGDTGELFF. Filled out from reference TRBV3-1 and TRBJ2-2, the complete variable domain reads DTAVSQTPKYLVTQMGNDKSIKCEQNLGHDTMYWYKQDSKKFLKIMFSYNNKELIINETVPNRFSPKSPDKAHLNLHINSLELGDSAVYFCASSQDFYDQRTQGDTGELFFGEGSRLTVL.

The V gene is TRBV6-5, the J gene TRBJ1-1; TCRdb names TRBD1, which stays unverified in the absence of DNA. The CDR3 consists of 17 residues. Germline assignment: CDR1 MNHEY and CDR2 SVGAGI. CDR3 residues: CASSYSLTGGVNTEAFF.

The chain recombines TRBV20-1 with TRBJ2-2; TCRdb indicates TRBD2, and absent DNA this call remains unverified. Germline CDR1 DFQATT, CDR2 SNEGSKA (reference sequence). The CDR3 has 17 amino acids. CDR3 region: CSARDPRTSTNTGELFF.

The V and J genes are TRBV20-1 and TRBJ2-7; no DNA is available, so the TRBD2 call from TCRdb remains unchecked. The CDR3 consists of 14 residues. Germline V gene sequence: CDR1 DFQATT, CDR2 SNEGSKA (reference sequence). The chain's CDR3 is CSAFSTSGRSEQYF.

The rearrangement uses TRBV12-3 or TRBV12-4 and TRBJ2-5; TCRdb's D gene call, TRBD2, goes unchecked for lack of DNA. This CDR3 is 17 amino acids long. The CDR3 protein is CASAEGLAGGVLETQYF.

The chain employs TRBV5-1 and TRBJ2-2. Per the germline V gene, CDR1 is SGHRS and CDR2 is YFSETQ. The CDR3 spans 16 residues. The CDR3 spells CASSLSGWPNTGELFF.

The V gene is TRBV24-1, the J gene TRBJ2-5; lacking DNA, the TRBD1 call made by TCRdb goes unchecked. Germline CDR1 reads KGHDR; CDR2 reads SFDVKD. The length of the CDR3 is 13 residues. CDR3 sequence: CATATGNGETQYF.

This rearrangement joins TRBV27 to TRBJ2-1; TCRdb proposes TRBD2, but this gene call is untestable without DNA. Germline values: CDR1 MNHEY, CDR2 SMNVEV (reference sequence). The CDR3 runs 15 residues. The chain's CDR3 is CASSPPILAGGAMFF.

The V gene is TRBV2, the J gene TRBJ2-5; TCRdb proposes TRBD1, but this gene call is untestable without DNA. Germline CDR1 SNHLY, CDR2 FYNNEI. CDR3 length: 12 amino acids. The CDR3 spells CASGREGETQYF.

The rearrangement uses TRBV20-1 and TRBJ2-7; TCRdb's assignment of TRBD2 cannot be checked, as there is no DNA. Germline V CDR1 and CDR2: DFQATT, SNEGSKA (reference sequence). CDR3 length equals 13 residues. The CDR3 protein is CSAPERDPYEQYF.

The V call is TRBV5-1, the J call TRBJ2-2; checking the TCRdb D call of TRBD1 is not possible without DNA. Germline V gene lookup returns CDR1 SGHRS and CDR2 YFSETQ. This CDR3 is built from 15 residues. CDR3: CASSFRTGNTGELFF. The variable domain in full, completed from reference TRBV5-1 and TRBJ2-2, reads KAGVTQTPRYLIKTRGQQVTLSCSPISGHRSVSWYQQTPGQGLQFLFEYFSETQRNKGNFPGRFSGRQFSNSRSEMNVSTLELGDSALYLCASSFRTGNTGELFFGEGSRLTVL.

The V call is TRBV7-7, the J call TRBJ2-1; there is no DNA to check the TCRdb D call of TRBD2. CDR1 is SSHAT, CDR2 FNYEAQ, per germline (reference sequence). The CDR3 runs 13 residues. The CDR3: CASSLEAYNEQFF.

The chain recombines TRBV5-1 with TRBJ2-1; the D call of TRBD1 rests on TCRdb alone, since no DNA is present to check it. Germline CDR1 SGHRS, CDR2 YFSETQ. This CDR3 has 14 residues. The CDR3 reads CASSSGQVQDEQFF.

The CDR3 sequence is CASSGGLAASFSYNEQFF. The chain joins TRBV5-1 to TRBJ2-1; as DNA is missing, the TRBD2 call by TCRdb cannot be tested. CDR1 and CDR2 (germline): SGHRS, YFSETQ. The CDR3 contains 18 residues.

The CDR3 region is CASSLDIAGGGDEQFF. The J gene is TRBJ2-1, the V gene TRBV5-1; TCRdb's D call of TRBD2 is untestable without DNA. The CDR3 has 16 residues. Germline V gene data show CDR1 as SGHRS and CDR2 as YFSETQ.

The V gene is TRBV5-1, the J gene TRBJ2-5; the D call from TCRdb, TRBD1, cannot be confirmed without DNA. The germline gives CDR1 SGHRS, CDR2 YFSETQ. The CDR3 runs to 14 residues. The CDR3 sequence: CASSQGQGLETQYF.

The V call is TRBV2, the J call TRBJ2-3; TCRdb names TRBD2, which stays unverified in the absence of DNA. The CDR3 sequence is 17 residues long. Germline V CDR1 and CDR2: SNHLY, FYNNEI. CDR3 sequence: CASSEGGAGGRTDTQYF.

The chain carries TRBV4-1 and TRBJ2-7; as DNA is missing, the TRBD2 call by TCRdb cannot be tested. This CDR3 contains 15 residues. Germline CDR1 and CDR2: MGHRA and YSYEKL. The CDR3 is CASSQGREGSEEQYF.

The chain is built from TRBV2 and TRBJ2-1; no DNA is available, so the TRBD1 call from TCRdb remains unchecked. This CDR3 region has 15 residues. Germline lookup yields CDR1 SNHLY and CDR2 FYNNEI. CDR3: CASSEAKGEYNEQFF.

This chain joins TRBV12-3 or TRBV12-4 and TRBJ2-5; TCRdb gives TRBD1 as the D gene, but with no DNA this cannot be confirmed. The CDR3 sequence is 13 residues long. CDR3: CASTLQVPGTQYF.

This rearrangement joins TRBV29-1 to TRBJ1-2; TCRdb indicates TRBD1, and absent DNA this call remains unverified. The length of the CDR3 is 12 residues. Germline CDR1 SQVTM, CDR2 ANQGSEA. CDR3 loop: CSALGQTYGYTF. The whole variable domain, filled in from reference TRBV29-1 and TRBJ1-2, reads SAVISQKPSRDICQRGTSLTIQCQVDSQVTMMFWYRQQPGQSLTLIATANQGSEATYESGFVIDKFPISRPNLTFSTLTVSNMSPEDSSIYLCSALGQTYGYTFGSGTRLTVV.

CDR3: CASSLSQSGTYEQYF. This chain joins TRBV27 and TRBJ2-7; there is no DNA to check the TCRdb D call of TRBD1. CDR3 size: 15 residues. Germline loops: CDR1 MNHEY, CDR2 SMNVEV (reference sequence).

The rearrangement links TRBV6-4 to TRBJ2-1; with no DNA, the TCRdb D assignment of TRBD2 cannot be verified. The CDR3 consists of 20 residues. CDR1 is MRHNA and CDR2 is SNTAGT in the germline V gene. CDR3 loop: CASSEKKSGGGRRSYNEQFF.

The chain has TRBV19 and TRBJ1-1. The CDR3 covers 13 residues. CDR1 is LNHDA and CDR2 is SQIVND in the germline V gene (reference sequence). The CDR3 sequence is CASSIPSNTEAFF.

The rearrangement joins TRBV29-1 to TRBJ2-5; TCRdb indicates TRBD2, and absent DNA this call remains unverified. This CDR3 is built from 14 residues. Germline CDR1 SQVTM, CDR2 ANQGSEA. CDR3 protein: CSVSGSGGQETQYF.

The chain has TRBV5-1 and TRBJ2-1; TCRdb's D call of TRBD1 is untestable without DNA. In germline, CDR1 is SGHRS, CDR2 YFSETQ. This CDR3 contains 17 residues. This chain's CDR3 is CASSLATGARPYNEQFF.

The chain recombines TRBV27 with TRBJ2-5; TCRdb reports TRBD1, a call that lacks DNA to check it against. CDR1 MNHEY and CDR2 SMNVEV come from the germline V gene (reference sequence). The CDR3 contains 13 residues. The chain's CDR3 is CASSTGVVETQYF.